Included here is one T cell receptor beta chain sequence, with context. This sample stems from a study of shared clonotypes between healthy human individuals. The CDR3 contains 15 residues. CDR1 and CDR2 (germline): ENHRY, SYGVKD. Trimming cost V 2 bases and J 2 bases, with 12 bases left between them. The authors loaded about 0.2 ug DNA, 30,000 to 35,000 T cell genomes, into sorted-subset replicate PCRs. In the study's own analysis: Junction-only sequences without quality scores came from ImmunoSEQ, so filtering differed. Sequenced by immunoSEQ multiplex PCR; TCRdb stores in-frame clones only, minus some. That table is the source of V, J and clone size, and D and trimming were worked out from the DNA. The sample contains around 1,900,000 clones, 85% to 95% of which appear only once. Naive CD8 cells were CD45RO-negative, positively selected for CCR7, excluding terminally differentiated effector memory CD45RA+ cells.

The sequenced sample consisted of naive CD8+ T cells from PBMCs. The chain employs TRBV10-3 and TRBJ2-5; D unresolved. The receptor was isolated from a man aged 18 to 30 in good health. Some clones in this sample may be carry-over from other donors' samples. Here the CDR3 DNA reads TGTGCCATCAGTGAGGTGGTGGCAGGACAAGAGACCCAGTACTTC. Protein: CAISEVVAGQETQYF.